This T cell receptor beta chain was observed in a study of shared clonotypes between healthy human individuals. The protocol was immunoSEQ multiplex PCR, while the TCRdb copy is restricted to in-frame clones and leaves out a portion. This sample has about 2 million clones, with 85% to 95% found just once. Deletions cut 5 bases from V and 2 bases from J, with 12 bases between. This CDR3 is 14 amino acids long. The V gene's germline CDR1 is SGHRS and CDR2 YFSETQ. The sequenced sample consisted of naive CD4+ T cells sorted from blood. Subset in this sample: CD45RA+ positively selected. The source of this sequence is a man younger than 35 in good health. The chain uses TRBV5-1 and TRBJ2-3, with D perhaps TRBD1 (6 bases). The CDR3 is CASRWGRVTDTQYF. DNA for the CDR3: TGCGCCAGCAGATGGGGGCGAGTCACAGATACGCAGTATTTT.